The 21 T cell receptor beta chains below all came from one sample that was sequenced in a study of cytomegalovirus exposure and HLA in healthy donors. Primers included in the PCR were 60 Vbeta and 13 Jbeta primers. Generated by immunoSEQ multiplex PCR, the TCRdb table keeps only in-frame clones and is missing some. Here the sample spans some 130,000 clones, more than 70% being singletons. The sequenced sample was PBMCs. All receptors derive from a human donor in good health.

This sequence joins TRBV5-6 and TRBJ1-2; 8 bases are shared with TRBD1. V was clipped by 0 bases and J by 5 bases; unmatched bases: 6. Per the germline V gene, CDR1 is SGHDT and CDR2 is YYEEEE. The CDR3 is 15 residues long. CDR3 DNA: TGTGCCAGCAGCTTGGTAACCGGACAGGGTTATGGCTACACCTTC. This sequence encodes CASSLVTGQGYGYTF.

V gene TRBV2 combines with J gene TRBJ1-1; 7 bases match TRBD1. This CDR3 has 15 amino acids. Germline V lookup: CDR1 SNHLY, CDR2 FYNNEI. Germline trimming cut 8 bases from V and 0 bases from J; bases unmatched to any gene: 9. The DNA for the CDR3 is TGTGCCAGCTTGCGACAGGGCGAAATGAACACTGAAGCTTTCTTT. Translated: CASLRQGEMNTEAFF.

This chain connects TRBV18 to TRBJ2-5; 9 nucleotides line up with TRBD1. The CDR3 contains 15 residues. V lost 1 base, J lost 2 bases, and 2 bases stayed unmatched. Germline V gene sequence: CDR1 KGHSH, CDR2 LQKENI. The CDR3 DNA follows: TGTGCCAGCTCACCACGAGACAGGGGGCAAGAGACCCAGTACTTC. Its protein product is CASSPRDRGQETQYF.

Only one count was recorded for this clone. This chain uses TRBV19 with TRBJ2-1; 10 nucleotides align to TRBD2. Germline-derived CDR1 and CDR2 are LNHDA and SQIVND (reference sequence). The trim removed 7 bases at V and 0 bases at J, leaving 9 bases unmatched. The length of the CDR3 is 17 residues. CDR3 DNA: TGTGCCAGTATCGATCGGACTAGCGGACACTCCTACAATGAGCAGTTCTTC. It is translated as CASIDRTSGHSYNEQFF.

The chain employs TRBV5-1 and TRBJ2-3; TRBD1 might be the D (5 bases). The CDR3 runs 13 residues. The germline gives CDR1 SGHRS, CDR2 YFSETQ. V lost 4 bases and J 4 bases, leaving 10 bases between the germline ends. This CDR3 reads CASSQTGSDTQYF. CDR3 sequence (DNA): TGCGCCAGCAGCCAAACAGGTTCAGATACGCAGTATTTT.

CDR3 sequence: CASRRQGAYEQYF. The CDR3 DNA reads as TGTGCCAGCAGGAGGCAGGGGGCCTACGAGCAGTACTTC. The J gene is TRBJ2-7, the V gene TRBV6-6; TRBD1 matches at 7 bases. Per the germline V gene, CDR1 is MNHNY and CDR2 is SVGAGI (reference sequence). V lost 6 bases and J lost 2; bases outside the gene matches: 4. This CDR3 has 13 amino acids.

The chain couples TRBV5-1 to TRBJ2-5, with 10 bases lining up with TRBD2. J lost 2 bases, V lost 4 bases, and 5 bases had no gene match. The CDR3 has 15 residues. The germline gives CDR1 SGHRS, CDR2 YFSETQ. CDR3 coding DNA: TGCGCCAGCAGCCGGACTAGCGGAAATCAAGAGACCCAGTACTTC. This sequence encodes CASSRTSGNQETQYF.

The CDR3 protein is CSAEEETQYF. The CDR3 DNA sequence: TGCAGTGCTGAGGAAGAGACCCAGTACTTC. This chain links TRBV20-1 with TRBJ2-5; D remains unclear. The CDR3 length is 10 residues. Trimming left V 5 bases short and J 3 bases short, with 4 bases between. Looked up from germline, CDR1 is DFQATT and CDR2 is SNEGSKA (reference sequence).

This chain joins TRBV7-8 and TRBJ2-2, with TRBD1 matching over 9 bases. The V and J ends lost 5 bases and 6 bases, in that order; junction bases with no gene match: 10. The germline gives CDR1 SGHVS, CDR2 FQNEAQ. This CDR3 has 16 amino acids. The CDR3 region has the DNA TGTGCCAGCAGCATCGGGACAGGGTCGGTAGCCGGGGAGCTGTTTTTT. It encodes CASSIGTGSVAGELFF.

In nucleotides, the CDR3 is TGCGCCAGCAGACAGAGCTCCTACGAGCAGTACTTC. Its protein is CASRQSSYEQYF. The chain employs TRBV5-1 and TRBJ2-7; D gene unclear. The V end lost 5 bases, the J end lost 0 bases, and 6 bases lay between the germline ends. The CDR3 length is 12 residues. Germline V CDR1 and CDR2: SGHRS, YFSETQ. Looking up the rest from reference TRBV5-1 and TRBJ2-7 gives the full variable domain: KAGVTQTPRYLIKTRGQQVTLSCSPISGHRSVSWYQQTPGQGLQFLFEYFSETQRNKGNFPGRFSGRQFSNSRSEMNVSTLELGDSALYLCASRQSSYEQYFGPGTRLTVT.

The V and J genes are TRBV5-6 and TRBJ1-1; possibly TRBD1 for D (6 bases). In germline, CDR1 is SGHDT, CDR2 YYEEEE. The ends were cut back, 2 bases at V and 6 bases at J, with 8 bases in the middle. The CDR3 loop spans 12 amino acids. The CDR3 protein is CASSFNRAEAFF. CDR3 coding DNA: TGTGCCAGCAGCTTTAACAGGGCTGAAGCTTTCTTT. Using reference TRBV5-6 and TRBJ1-1 for the parts outside the CDR3, the full variable domain is DAGVTQSPTHLIKTRGQQVTLRCSPKSGHDTVSWYQQALGQGPQFIFQYYEEEERQRGNFPDRFSGHQFPNYSSELNVNALLLGDSALYLCASSFNRAEAFFGQGTRLTVV.

The table lists this clone with a count of one. The chain links TRBV19 to TRBJ2-7; tentative D call: TRBD1 (6 bases). V lost 9 bases, J lost 5 bases, and 23 bases lay in between. This CDR3 comprises 15 residues. Germline CDR1 is LNHDA and CDR2 is SQIVND (reference sequence). The CDR3 protein is CASKKATTGVHEQYF. The CDR3 coding sequence is TGTGCCAGCAAAAAGGCAACGACAGGCGTCCACGAGCAGTACTTC.

J is TRBJ2-6 and V is TRBV2; a weak D match, TRBD1 (5 bases). Germline V gene data show CDR1 as SNHLY and CDR2 as FYNNEI. V was trimmed by 8 bases and J by 2 bases, leaving 13 bases between them. This CDR3 has 15 residues. CDR3 sequence (DNA): TGTGCCAGCCAAAAAGGGGTTCCTGGGGCCAACGTCCTGACTTTC. Its translation: CASQKGVPGANVLTF.

This chain joins TRBV7-6 and TRBJ1-6; D perhaps matches TRBD1 (5 bases). CDR3 size: 15 residues. Trimming took off 6 bases at V and 7 bases at J, with 16 bases between the two ends. Looked up from germline, CDR1 is SGHVS and CDR2 is FNYEAQ. The CDR3, as DNA: TGTGCCAGCAGTTTGACTTGGGGCGAGAATTCACCCCTCCACTTT. As protein: CASSLTWGENSPLHF.

This chain joins TRBV27 and TRBJ1-5; D not resolved. V gave up 6 bases and J gave up 6 bases, with 12 bases separating them. The germline CDR1 and CDR2 sequences are MNHEY and SMNVEV (reference sequence). CDR3 length: 13 residues. The CDR3 region has the DNA TGTGCCAGCAGCTGGGCCTTGGGTCAGCCCCAGCATTTT. Translation: CASSWALGQPQHF.

In this sample, this clone turned up once. V usage is TRBV7-2 and J usage is TRBJ2-7; D is perhaps TRBD2 (6 bases). CDR1 and CDR2 (germline): SGHTA, FQGNSA. The CDR3 is 16 amino acids. V gave up 5 bases and J gave up 0 bases, with 17 bases separating them. The CDR3 protein is CASSQTAGASSYEQYF. The CDR3 DNA follows: TGTGCCAGCAGCCAAACAGCGGGCGCAAGCTCCTACGAGCAGTACTTC.

This chain connects TRBV27 to TRBJ2-3; 14 bases fit TRBD2. CDR1 is MNHEY, CDR2 SMNVEV, per germline (reference sequence). The CDR3 loop spans 16 amino acids. With V trimmed by 5 bases and J by 5 bases, 6 bases remained unmatched. CDR3 bases: TGTGCCAGCAGTATAGGGACTAGCGGGGGCAGAGATACGCAGTATTTT. This codes for CASSIGTSGGRDTQYF.

This clone was observed a few times. The DNA of the CDR3 is TGTGCCAGTAGTACACAGGGTTCAGACAAACTGTTTTTT. The encoded protein is CASSTQGSDKLFF. The J gene is TRBJ1-4, the V gene TRBV19; weak D call: TRBD1 (6 bases). Trimming shortened V by 4 bases and J by 11 bases, and 14 bases separated the two germline ends. Germline V gene data show CDR1 as LNHDA and CDR2 as SQIVND (reference sequence). The length of the CDR3 is 13 residues.

The chain carries TRBV6-6 and TRBJ1-5; 8 positions agree with TRBD1. The CDR3 has 13 amino acids. Germline V CDR1 and CDR2: MNHNY, SVGAGI (reference sequence). The trim removed 9 bases at V and 3 bases at J, leaving 4 bases unmatched. CDR3 DNA sequence: TGTGCCAGTCGACAGGGGAACAATCAGCCCCAGCATTTT. It encodes CASRQGNNQPQHF.

This chain uses TRBV9 with TRBJ2-2; 10 bases agree with TRBD2. The CDR3 length is 16 residues. Germline V gene sequence: CDR1 SGDLS, CDR2 YYNGEE. The V and J ends lost 4 bases and 5 bases, in that order; junction bases with no gene match: 8. CDR3 region: CASSSALAGETGELFF. CDR3 DNA: TGTGCCAGCAGCTCGGCTCTAGCGGGGGAGACCGGGGAGCTGTTTTTT.

To note about this clone: An end of the junction differs from the germline gene, which may be a read error. The V gene is TRBV4-1, the J gene TRBJ2-7, with a weak D call TRBD1 (5 bases). This CDR3 comprises 14 residues. The germline gives CDR1 MGHRA, CDR2 YSYEKL. CDR3 sequence reads: CASSQGQNTYEQYF. The CDR3 DNA follows: TGTGCCAGCAGCCAAGGACAAAATACCTACGAGCAGTACTTC.